The source of this T cell receptor (beta chain) is a study of graft-versus-host responses after intestinal transplantation. The wider study: Each transplant was multivisceral, liver-intestinal, or isolated intestinal. Induction with anti-thymocyte globulin, then tacrolimus and steroids for three to four years, was given to all recipients. Study-level points and caveats: GvH clones appeared in recipient marrow, some first in ileum or blood. Allografts of patients with graft-donor T cell macrochimerism showed high graft-versus-host to host-versus-graft clone ratios.

The CDR3 extends over 13 amino acids. From germline, CDR1 is MDHEN and CDR2 SYDVKM. The J segment lost 7 bases and the V segment lost 8 bases, leaving 5 bases of the junction unmatched. Generated by immunoSEQ multiplex PCR, the TCRdb table keeps only in-frame clones and is missing some. The repertoire has approximately 50,000 clones, around 90% of them found once; the top ten carry less than 2%. To note about this clone: Its specificity is not known.

The V call is TRBV28, the J call TRBJ1-4; TRBD1 aligns across 9 bases. The source of this sequence is a human patient who received an intestinal transplant, so some T cells may come from the graft donor. The starting material was PBMCs, obtained 26 days after transplant. CDR3 in DNA: TGTGCCAGCGGGACAGGGTTTCCTGAAAAACTGTTTTTT. It is translated as CASGTGFPEKLFF.